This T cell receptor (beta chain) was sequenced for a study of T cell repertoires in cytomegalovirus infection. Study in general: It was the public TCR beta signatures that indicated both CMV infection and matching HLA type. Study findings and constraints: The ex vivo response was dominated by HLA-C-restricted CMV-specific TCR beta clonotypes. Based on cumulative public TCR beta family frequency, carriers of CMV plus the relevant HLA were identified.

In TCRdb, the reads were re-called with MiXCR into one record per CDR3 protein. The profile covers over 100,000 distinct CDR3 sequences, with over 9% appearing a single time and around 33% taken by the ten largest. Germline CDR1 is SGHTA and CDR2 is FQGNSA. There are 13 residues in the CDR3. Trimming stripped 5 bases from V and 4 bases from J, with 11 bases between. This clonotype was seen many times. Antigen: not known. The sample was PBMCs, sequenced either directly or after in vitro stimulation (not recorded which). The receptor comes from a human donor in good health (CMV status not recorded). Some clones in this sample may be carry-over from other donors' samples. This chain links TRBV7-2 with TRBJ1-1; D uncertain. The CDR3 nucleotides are TGTGCCAGCAGCACTGATTGGGGCACTGAAGCTTTCTTT. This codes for CASSTDWGTEAFF.